The 17 T cell receptor beta chains reported below all come from one sample, sequenced in a study of graft-versus-host responses after intestinal transplantation. Data came from immunoSEQ multiplex PCR; TCRdb stores just in-frame clones and leaves some out. The table includes some 90,000 clones, over 85% detected once. Their specific antigens are unknown. The specimen was unstimulated CD4+ T cells sorted from spleen or lymph node cells, collected before intestinal transplant. The source is a human donor who received an intestinal transplant.

This sequence joins TRBV5-1 and TRBJ2-7, with D possibly TRBD1 on 6 matching bases. Trimming took 0 bases from V and 7 from J, leaving 17 bases between them. Germline V gene lookup returns CDR1 SGHRS and CDR2 YFSETQ. The CDR3 sequence is 15 residues long. CDR3 in amino acids: CASSLAPGDPREQYF. The CDR3 nucleotides read TGCGCCAGCAGCTTGGCCCCAGGGGATCCTCGGGAGCAGTACTTC.

The chain couples TRBV28 to TRBJ1-3; 8 nucleotides agree with TRBD1. With 5 bases clipped from V and 0 bases from J, the junction kept 9 bases outside the gene matches. Looked up from germline, CDR1 is MDHEN and CDR2 is SYDVKM. This CDR3 contains 17 residues. The DNA for the CDR3 is TGTGCCAGCAGTCCCCTCGGACAGGGCATCTCTGGAAACACCATATATTTT. It codes for CASSPLGQGISGNTIYF.

The rearrangement links TRBV29-1 to TRBJ2-3; 9 bases fit TRBD1. The V segment lost 6 bases and the J segment 3 bases; nucleotides outside the gene matches: 7. Germline V gene data show CDR1 as SQVTM and CDR2 as ANQGSEA. The CDR3 consists of 14 residues. The CDR3 sequence: CSVATGGSTDTQYF. CDR3 bases: TGCAGCGTAGCGACAGGGGGGTCAACAGATACGCAGTATTTT.

This clone showed up just once. The CDR3 bases are TGTGCCAGCAGTTCAGGGGTTAAGGATTACGAGCAGTACTTC. Residues: CASSSGVKDYEQYF. V and J are TRBV27 and TRBJ2-5, with D perhaps matching TRBD1 (6 bases). The assigned J gene may be wrong: the sequence end matches TRBJ2-7 better. CDR1 and CDR2 (germline): MNHEY, SMNVEV (reference sequence). The CDR3 sequence is 14 residues long.

This clone showed up just once. The sample contains more than one DNA sequence encoding this CDR3. The chain recombines TRBV6-5 with TRBJ2-2; no firm D call. Trimming took 0 bases from V and 4 from J, leaving 0 bases between them. From germline, CDR1 is MNHEY and CDR2 SVGAGI. The CDR3 covers 12 residues. CDR3 region: CASSYSTGELFF. The CDR3, as DNA: TGTGCCAGCAGTTACTCCACCGGGGAGCTGTTTTTT.

The DNA of the CDR3 is TGTGCCAGCAGCTTAGCCGGGACAGGTGGGGGTAGTCAGCCCCAGCATTTT. It codes for CASSLAGTGGGSQPQHF. The chain carries TRBV7-2 and TRBJ1-5; TRBD1 agrees at 8 bases. The germline CDR1 and CDR2 sequences are SGHTA and FQGNSA. The trim removed 0 bases at V and 6 bases at J, leaving 10 bases unmatched. The CDR3 contains 17 residues.

The chain couples TRBV6-1 to TRBJ2-7, with 12 bases fitting TRBD1. The V gene's germline CDR1 is MNHNS and CDR2 SASEGT. V lost 3 bases and J lost 5; bases outside the gene matches: 5. There are 15 residues in the CDR3. CDR3 sequence: CASSDGTGGGHEQYF. The CDR3 DNA sequence: TGTGCCAGCAGTGACGGGACAGGGGGCGGCCACGAGCAGTACTTC.

This clone was detected only a few times. The J gene is TRBJ2-7, the V gene TRBV21-1; whether TRBD2, the table's D call, matches the DNA was not checked. TRBV21-1 is described as a pseudogene. There are 16 residues in the CDR3. The CDR3 is CASTVDPSGTPYEQYF. The CDR3, as DNA: TGTGCCAGCACCGTCGATCCTAGCGGGACCCCCTACGAGCAGTACTTC.

This rearrangement joins TRBV4-1 to TRBJ2-1; 8 positions match TRBD2. The V and J ends lost 2 bases and 8 bases, in that order; junction bases with no gene match: 14. The CDR3 totals 17 residues. Germline loops: CDR1 MGHRA, CDR2 YSYEKL. The CDR3: CASSQNQEGLGFYEQFF. The CDR3, as DNA: TGCGCCAGCAGCCAAAACCAGGAGGGACTAGGTTTCTATGAGCAGTTCTTC.

The chain has TRBV6-5 and TRBJ2-7; D ambiguous. The CDR3 length is 14 residues. Germline V gene lookup returns CDR1 MNHEY and CDR2 SVGAGI. V lost 0 bases to trimming and J lost 2 bases, with 8 bases between them. CDR3 amino acids: CASSYSRQPYEQYF. The CDR3 region has the DNA TGTGCCAGCAGTTACTCGAGGCAGCCCTACGAGCAGTACTTC.

V and J are TRBV9 and TRBJ2-3, with D possibly TRBD2 on 5 matching bases. Trimming took 2 bases from V and 1 from J, leaving 20 bases between them. There are 18 residues in the CDR3. Germline CDR1 SGDLS, CDR2 YYNGEE. The CDR3 region is CASSVLPRSREGTDTQYF. CDR3 in DNA: TGTGCCAGCAGCGTCCTCCCCCGATCTCGGGAAGGCACAGATACGCAGTATTTT.

The V gene is TRBV14, the J gene TRBJ2-4; D gene unclear. V was shortened by 1 base and J by 1 base, with 14 bases between the two germline ends. Germline CDR1 is SGHDN and CDR2 is FVKESK. The CDR3 length is 17 residues. The CDR3 is CASSQAVLGPAKNIQYF. The CDR3 DNA sequence: TGTGCCAGCAGCCAAGCCGTACTCGGCCCCGCCAAAAACATTCAGTACTTC.

The rearrangement links TRBV2 to TRBJ2-2; D is possibly TRBD1 (6 bases). The length of the CDR3 is 16 residues. CDR1 is SNHLY and CDR2 is FYNNEI in the germline V gene. Trimming left V 9 bases short and J 4 bases short, with 21 bases between. The CDR3 reads CASKIHWGPGTGELFF. The CDR3 nucleotides read TGTGCCAGTAAGATCCATTGGGGGCCTGGCACCGGGGAGCTGTTTTTT.

The rearrangement uses TRBV28 and TRBJ2-7; D may be TRBD1 (6 bases). The V end lost 4 bases, the J end lost 0 bases, and 22 bases lay between the germline ends. The CDR3 is made up of 18 amino acids. The germline V gene encodes CDR1 MDHEN and CDR2 SYDVKM. CDR3 sequence: CASSSGHNLRSSSYEQYF. The CDR3 DNA sequence: TGTGCCAGCAGTTCGGGACACAACCTCCGCTCTAGCTCCTACGAGCAGTACTTC.

The chain has TRBV11-2 and TRBJ2-3, with TRBD2 matching 10 bases. After removal of 0 bases from V and 4 bases from J, the junction contained 13 bases not matched to a gene. Germline V gene data show CDR1 as SGHAT and CDR2 as FQNNGV. CDR3 size: 19 residues. CDR3 region: CASSLELAGLLMWSDTQYF. The CDR3 DNA reads as TGTGCCAGCAGCTTAGAACTAGCGGGGTTGCTAATGTGGTCAGATACGCAGTATTTT.

The gene calls are TRBV5-1 and TRBJ2-3, with 8 bases identical to TRBD2. This CDR3 is built from 16 residues. V lost 1 base to trimming and J lost 0 bases; unmatched junction nucleotides: 4. CDR1 is SGHRS and CDR2 is YFSETQ in the germline V gene. The CDR3 nucleotides read TGCGCCAGCAGCTTGTTCCCTAGCGGGAGCACAGATACGCAGTATTTT. Its protein is CASSLFPSGSTDTQYF.

The chain has TRBV5-1 and TRBJ2-2; 11 bases agree with TRBD1. V was clipped by 4 bases and J by 7 bases; unmatched bases: 6. This CDR3 is built from 15 residues. Germline-derived CDR1 and CDR2 are SGHRS and YFSETQ. The DNA of the CDR3 is TGCGCCAGCAGCGTGGACAGGGGGCAAAACGGGGAGCTGTTTTTT. It encodes CASSVDRGQNGELFF.